This is a list of T cell receptor beta chains from one sample in a study of OX40 agonist ivuxolimab in advanced cancers. Libraries were prepared by immunoSEQ multiplex PCR; TCRdb keeps only in-frame clonotypes and omits some of them. The profile covers 55,000 to 65,000 clones, with more than 80% appearing a single time and about 14% taken by the ten largest. Sequences were derived from CD4+ or CD8+ T cells sorted from blood, sampled in a trial of the OX40 agonist ivuxolimab. These receptors came from an adult with an advanced solid tumor such as melanoma, head and neck, liver or kidney cancer. The conserved cysteine and the conserved F or W are not part of the CDR3 here. The order of the fields is J gene, V gene, D gene, CDR3 protein. The D gene is left open where the match is weak.

J: TRBJ2-6; V: TRBV11-2; D: -; CDR3: ASTLQKAGANVLT
J: TRBJ2-1; V: TRBV7-3; D: TRBD1; CDR3: ASSTIWQGVQF
J: TRBJ2-5; V: TRBV28; D: TRBD2; CDR3: ASRYSGSSETQY
J: TRBJ2-7; V: TRBV10-1; D: -; CDR3: ASSEDGGSYEQY
J: TRBJ2-7; V: TRBV7-8; D: -; CDR3: ASSAIPLRDEQY
J: TRBJ2-7; V: TRBV5-1; D: TRBD1; CDR3: ASSPSTGPRYEQY
J: TRBJ2-1; V: TRBV6-6; D: -; CDR3: ASLPDIIYNEQF
J: TRBJ2-3; V: TRBV5-4; D: -; CDR3: ASSLGRTRKTDTQY
J: TRBJ1-2; V: TRBV28; D: TRBD1; CDR3: ATSTGTGASLGGYT
J: TRBJ2-1; V: TRBV5-1; D: TRBD1; CDR3: ATQTGGSPYNEQF
J: TRBJ2-7; V: TRBV5-4; D: -; CDR3: ASSLEWTSSYEQY
J: TRBJ2-1; V: TRBV5-6; D: TRBD1; CDR3: ASSPGTGRNEQF
J: TRBJ1-4; V: TRBV11-3; D: -; CDR3: ASSSQEKLF
J: TRBJ1-1; V: TRBV27; D: -; CDR3: ASRSGMTEAF
J: TRBJ2-7; V: TRBV11-3; D: TRBD1; CDR3: ASTPGQGTLGIH
J: TRBJ2-3; V: TRBV27; D: -; CDR3: ASSLSRRSTDTQY
J: TRBJ2-1; V: TRBV19; D: TRBD2; CDR3: ASSPGTSGRVNEQF
J: TRBJ2-5; V: TRBV18; D: -; CDR3: ASSPRGGQETQY
J: TRBJ2-7; V: TRBV7-9; D: TRBD2; CDR3: ASSLRQGTSGRSREQY
J: TRBJ2-2; V: TRBV6-1; D: TRBD2; CDR3: ASRKTSGDTGELF